The 3 T cell receptor beta chains below were found in one sample sequenced in a study of shared clonotypes between healthy human individuals. Produced via immunoSEQ multiplex PCR; TCRdb's table is partial and in-frame only. The sample contains about 660,000 clones, around two thirds of which appear only once. Sequenced input: memory CD4+ T cells sorted from blood. Indicated subset: CD45RA-negative fraction. These receptors were collected from a woman between 25 and 40 years old in good health.

This clone was found many times. The CDR3 here is CAWKPGNIYNEQFF. The CDR3 bases are TGTGCCTGGAAACCCGGAAACATCTACAATGAGCAGTTCTTC. The rearrangement uses TRBV30 and TRBJ2-1; D not resolved. Trimming shortened V by 4 bases and J by 3 bases, and 13 bases separated the two germline ends. Germline lookup yields CDR1 GTSNPN and CDR2 SVGIG (reference sequence). This CDR3 has 14 residues.

The chain employs TRBV9 and TRBJ2-1, with 13 bases fitting TRBD2. V lost 3 bases, J lost 0 bases, and 12 bases stayed unmatched. Germline V gene lookup returns CDR1 SGDLS and CDR2 YYNGEE. The length of the CDR3 is 20 residues. The CDR3 sequence: CASSGAGTSGTPSSYNEQFF. DNA for the CDR3: TGTGCCAGCAGCGGAGCCGGGACTAGCGGGACCCCTAGCTCCTACAATGAGCAGTTCTTC.

The chain has TRBV29-1 and TRBJ1-2; D might be TRBD1 (5 bases). Germline-derived CDR1 and CDR2 are SQVTM and ANQGSEA. CDR3 length: 13 residues. The ends were cut back, 7 bases at V and 5 bases at J, with 17 bases in the middle. The CDR3 bases are TGCAGCGCGGCCCAGGGCGGTAATTATGGCTACACCTTC. The encoded protein is CSAAQGGNYGYTF.